Below, 28 T cell receptor beta chains from the same sample are listed, as sequenced in a study of technical replicates of blood from several donors (dated by TCRdb to the late 2010s). The library came from the immunoSEQ multiplex PCR assay. TCRdb obtained this table from immuneACCESS and retained in-frame rearrangements with V and J assigned. These tables miss some clones; where compared with another copy, unresolved V genes account for less than half of the shortfall, and the remainder is unexplained. This sample lists more than 65,000 clones; roughly 91% were detected once. The ten biggest clones cover about 0.35% of the sample. Sample: T cells isolated from PBMCs. The receptor set was obtained from a human donor in good health.

The V and J genes are TRBV4-1 and TRBJ1-1; TRBD1 might be the D (5 bases). Germline lookup yields CDR1 MGHRA and CDR2 YSYEKL. Trimming cost V 4 bases and J 11 bases, with 14 bases left between them. The CDR3 covers 12 residues. CDR3 residues: CASSPVRGDAFF. The CDR3 bases are TGCGCCAGCAGCCCGGTCCGCGGGGACGCTTTCTTT.

This chain uses TRBV6-6 with TRBJ2-7; 8 bases map to TRBD1. The germline gives CDR1 MNHNY, CDR2 SVGAGI (reference sequence). The CDR3 is 12 residues long. V was clipped by 6 bases and J by 12 bases; unmatched bases: 10. For the CDR3, the DNA is TGTGCCAGCAGCGTTCGGACAGGGAACATGTACTTC. As protein: CASSVRTGNMYF.

This sequence joins TRBV6-5 and TRBJ2-3, with D possibly matching TRBD2 (6 bases). Germline assignment: CDR1 MNHEY and CDR2 SVGAGI. The V end lost 5 bases, the J end lost 2 bases, and 11 bases lay between the germline ends. The CDR3 loop spans 14 amino acids. The CDR3 DNA reads as TGTGCCAGCAGTGGCGGGACCTCCACAGATACGCAGTATTTT. This codes for CASSGGTSTDTQYF.

The chain joins TRBV18 to TRBJ2-1; 12 positions match TRBD1. J lost 4 bases, V lost 5 bases, and 3 bases had no gene match. Germline loops: CDR1 KGHSH, CDR2 LQKENI. The CDR3 is made up of 15 amino acids. The CDR3 region is CASSAGQGAYNEQFF. For the CDR3, the DNA is TGTGCCAGCTCAGCGGGACAGGGGGCATACAATGAGCAGTTCTTC.

The rearrangement uses TRBV28 and TRBJ1-4; unclear D gene. CDR3 size: 17 residues. CDR1 MDHEN and CDR2 SYDVKM come from the germline V gene. The V and J ends lost 6 bases and 1 base respectively, with 18 bases between them. The CDR3 region is CASSPGPLSGTNEKLFF. For the CDR3, the DNA is TGTGCCAGCAGCCCCGGTCCCCTGTCGGGAACTAATGAAAAACTGTTTTTT.

This chain links TRBV7-9 with TRBJ2-3; no definite D call. The V gene lost 0 bases and the J gene lost 0 bases, with 4 bases spanning the gap. This CDR3 region has 14 residues. Per the germline V gene, CDR1 is SEHNR and CDR2 is FQNEAQ (reference sequence). CDR3 sequence (DNA): TGTGCCAGCAGCTTAGCCTCTAGCACAGATACGCAGTATTTT. The encoded protein is CASSLASSTDTQYF. Supplemented by reference TRBV7-9 and TRBJ2-3, the full variable domain reads DTGVSQNPRHKITKRGQNVTFRCDPISEHNRLYWYRQTLGQGPEFLTYFQNEAQLEKSRLLSDRFSAERPKGSFSTLEIQRTEQGDSAMYLCASSLASSTDTQYFGPGTRLTVL.

This rearrangement joins TRBV19 to TRBJ2-2, with TRBD1 matching 9 bases. V lost 3 bases, J lost 5 bases, and 4 bases stayed unmatched. The CDR3 length is 15 residues. Germline loops: CDR1 LNHDA, CDR2 SQIVND (reference sequence). CDR3 nucleotides: TGTGCCAGTAGTATCCGGGACAGGGAGACCGGGGAGCTGTTTTTT. This codes for CASSIRDRETGELFF.

The chain couples TRBV5-1 to TRBJ2-1, with D possibly matching TRBD2 (5 bases). The V end lost 0 bases, the J end lost 2 bases, and 9 bases lay between the germline ends. CDR3 length: 15 residues. The germline CDR1 and CDR2 sequences are SGHRS and YFSETQ. CDR3 bases: TGCGCCAGCAGCTTGGAGGGAGCCACCTACAATGAGCAGTTCTTC. Translating it yields CASSLEGATYNEQFF. The whole variable domain, remainder taken from reference TRBV5-1 and TRBJ2-1, is KAGVTQTPRYLIKTRGQQVTLSCSPISGHRSVSWYQQTPGQGLQFLFEYFSETQRNKGNFPGRFSGRQFSNSRSEMNVSTLELGDSALYLCASSLEGATYNEQFFGPGTRLTVL.

The chain employs TRBV19 and TRBJ1-2, with D unresolved. CDR1 is LNHDA and CDR2 is SQIVND in the germline V gene (reference sequence). CDR3 length equals 14 residues. V dropped 5 bases and J dropped 1 base, with 11 bases sitting between them. The CDR3 DNA is TGTGCCAGTAGTCTATACGGTGTTAACTATGGCTACACCTTC. It specifies CASSLYGVNYGYTF.

This clone was detected only a few times. The J gene is TRBJ1-3, the V gene TRBV5-4, with 8 bases lining up with TRBD1. The CDR3 loop spans 15 amino acids. CDR1 SGHNT and CDR2 YYREEE come from the germline V gene (reference sequence). Trimming at V came to 2 bases and at J to 3 bases, leaving 4 bases not matched to a gene. CDR3 bases: TGTGCCAGCAGCTTAGGACAGGGCGTTGGAAACACCATATATTTT. It encodes CASSLGQGVGNTIYF.

The V call is TRBV5-1, the J call TRBJ2-7; TRBD1 agrees at 10 bases. V trimming: 1 base; J trimming: 5 bases; junction bases outside the gene matches: 6. This CDR3 is built from 15 residues. Germline V lookup: CDR1 SGHRS, CDR2 YFSETQ. The CDR3, as DNA: TGCGCCAGCAGCTTGTATGGGGACAGGGGCCACGAGCAGTACTTC. Translation: CASSLYGDRGHEQYF.

This chain connects TRBV6-5 to TRBJ1-2, with TRBD1 matching 9 bases. Germline V gene sequence: CDR1 MNHEY, CDR2 SVGAGI. V gave up 2 bases and J gave up 8 bases; unmatched junction bases: 9. The CDR3 totals 15 residues. CDR3 region: CASSYAGQGIQGYTF. The CDR3 DNA reads TGTGCCAGCAGTTACGCCGGACAGGGGATACAGGGCTACACCTTC.

The chain joins TRBV9 to TRBJ2-1; 12 bases map to TRBD2. Germline CDR1 and CDR2: SGDLS and YYNGEE. The J segment lost 5 bases and the V segment lost 0 bases, leaving 3 bases of the junction unmatched. The CDR3 runs 16 residues. CDR3 bases: TGTGCCAGCAGCGTAGTATCTAGCGGGGGGGACAATGAGCAGTTCTTC. Translated: CASSVVSSGGDNEQFF.

In this sample, this clone turned up once. The genes are TRBV5-1 and TRBJ1-3; D is undetermined. V dropped 4 bases and J dropped 4 bases, with 9 bases sitting between them. The V gene's germline CDR1 is SGHRS and CDR2 YFSETQ. The CDR3 sequence is 13 residues long. CDR3: CASSADTGNTIYF. CDR3 nucleotides: TGCGCCAGCAGCGCGGATACCGGAAACACCATATATTTT. Full variable domain (rest looked up from reference TRBV5-1 and TRBJ1-3): KAGVTQTPRYLIKTRGQQVTLSCSPISGHRSVSWYQQTPGQGLQFLFEYFSETQRNKGNFPGRFSGRQFSNSRSEMNVSTLELGDSALYLCASSADTGNTIYFGEGSWLTVV.

This CDR3 reads CASSYTDNYGYTF. For the CDR3, the DNA is TGTGCCAGCAGTTACACAGATAACTATGGCTACACCTTC. V gene TRBV6-5 combines with J gene TRBJ1-2; no firm D call. Germline lookup yields CDR1 MNHEY and CDR2 SVGAGI. The length of the CDR3 is 13 residues. Trimming pared 2 bases from V and 1 base from J, leaving 5 bases between.

The chain employs TRBV11-2 and TRBJ2-7; 10 bases fit TRBD2. Germline loops: CDR1 SGHAT, CDR2 FQNNGV. V shed 3 bases and J 6 bases; nucleotides not matched to a gene: 5. The CDR3 totals 14 residues. This CDR3 reads CASSFLAGEAEQYF. CDR3 nucleotides: TGTGCCAGCAGCTTCCTAGCGGGAGAGGCCGAGCAGTACTTC.

The V call is TRBV18, the J call TRBJ1-2; 9 nucleotides align to TRBD1. This CDR3 has 14 residues. The trim removed 6 bases at V and 7 bases at J, leaving 9 bases unmatched. CDR1 and CDR2 from the germline V gene are KGHSH and LQKENI. CDR3 amino acids: CASSYGDRATGYTF. The DNA for the CDR3 is TGTGCCAGCTCCTATGGGGACAGGGCGACTGGCTACACCTTC.

The gene calls are TRBV29-1 and TRBJ2-7, with D perhaps TRBD2 (6 bases). CDR3 length: 15 amino acids. Germline lookup yields CDR1 SQVTM and CDR2 ANQGSEA. The V end lost 1 base, the J end lost 2 bases, and 15 bases lay between the germline ends. The CDR3 loop is CSVEGLGGSAYEQYF. CDR3 in DNA: TGCAGCGTTGAAGGTCTGGGGGGTAGTGCCTACGAGCAGTACTTC.

The chain has TRBV11-3 and TRBJ2-7, with 7 bases matching TRBD1. Germline loops: CDR1 SGHNT, CDR2 YENEEA. Trimming took 2 bases from V and 5 from J; bases not matched to a gene: 9. The CDR3 spans 15 residues. Written as DNA, the CDR3 is TGTGCCAGCAGCTTATATTTGACAGGGTCCCACGAGCAGTACTTC. It specifies CASSLYLTGSHEQYF.

This chain connects TRBV5-4 to TRBJ2-7, with a possible D match to TRBD1 (5 bases). Germline values: CDR1 SGHNT, CDR2 YYREEE (reference sequence). The length of the CDR3 is 13 residues. The ends were cut back, 6 bases at V and 5 bases at J, with 15 bases in the middle. The CDR3 region has the DNA TGTGCCAGCATGAAGGCAGGGATGAACGAGCAGTACTTC. It translates to CASMKAGMNEQYF.

Here the CDR3 DNA reads TGTGCCAGCAGCTTTCTTAGCGGGAGGCACACCGGGGAGCTGTTTTTT. Protein product: CASSFLSGRHTGELFF. This chain joins TRBV13 and TRBJ2-2; TRBD2 matches 10 bases. This CDR3 has 16 amino acids. V gave up 3 bases and J gave up 3 bases; unmatched junction bases: 4. Germline V gene lookup returns CDR1 PRHDT and CDR2 FYEKMQ (reference sequence). Full variable domain (missing parts from reference TRBV13 and TRBJ2-2): AAGVIQSPRHLIKEKRETATLKCYPIPRHDTVYWYQQGPGQDPQFLISFYEKMQSDKGSIPDRFSAQQFSDYHSELNMSSLELGDSALYFCASSFLSGRHTGELFFGEGSRLTVL.

This clone was seen a handful of times. The gene calls are TRBV2 and TRBJ1-2; D remains unclear. Germline V lookup: CDR1 SNHLY, CDR2 FYNNEI. V was pared by 4 bases and J by 3 bases, with 3 bases between. The CDR3 is 11 amino acids. The CDR3 loop is CASSADYGYTF. The CDR3 DNA sequence: TGTGCCAGCAGTGCAGACTATGGCTACACCTTC.

The CDR3: CASSRLSTGGSGETQYF. The CDR3 region has the DNA TGTGCCAGCAGCCGTCTAAGTACAGGGGGCTCAGGCGAGACCCAGTACTTC. This chain joins TRBV7-2 and TRBJ2-5; 9 bases line up with TRBD1. The CDR3 totals 17 residues. Germline V gene lookup returns CDR1 SGHTA and CDR2 FQGNSA. The J segment lost 5 bases and the V segment lost 5 bases, leaving 15 bases of the junction unmatched. The full variable domain, in which reference TRBV7-2 and TRBJ2-5 provide the parts outside the CDR3, is GAGVSQSPSNKVTEKGKDVELRCDPISGHTALYWYRQSLGQGLEFLIYFQGNSAPDKSGLPSDRFSAERTGGSVSTLTIQRTQQEDSAVYLCASSRLSTGGSGETQYFGPGTRLLVL.

This sequence joins TRBV7-8 and TRBJ2-5; D is unclear. CDR3 length equals 12 residues. Germline CDR1 reads SGHVS; CDR2 reads FQNEAQ. V lost 7 bases and J 3 bases, leaving 9 bases between the germline ends. The CDR3 protein is CASTDWEETQYF. In DNA form, the CDR3 reads TGTGCCAGCACCGACTGGGAAGAGACCCAGTACTTC.

This sequence joins TRBV11-3 and TRBJ2-5, with 8 positions matching TRBD2. The V gene's germline CDR1 is SGHNT and CDR2 YENEEA. The V gene end was trimmed by 4 bases and the J gene end by 5 bases; junction bases not matched to a gene: 6. The CDR3 length is 14 residues. In nucleotides, the CDR3 is TGTGCCAGCAGCTCCTCCACGGGGGGGGAGACCCAGTACTTC. It is translated as CASSSSTGGETQYF.

This rearrangement joins TRBV10-3 to TRBJ2-1; 8 bases agree with TRBD2. The CDR3 runs 16 residues. V was pared by 3 bases and J by 6 bases, with 10 bases of the junction left unmatched. CDR1 ENHRY and CDR2 SYGVKD come from the germline V gene. In nucleotides, the CDR3 is TGTGCCATCAGTGAATACGGGGGACTAGGGGGCAATGAGCAGTTCTTC. It encodes CAISEYGGLGGNEQFF.

This chain uses TRBV6-6 with TRBJ1-2; TRBD1 might be the D (5 bases). The CDR3 runs to 13 residues. The germline V gene encodes CDR1 MNHNY and CDR2 SVGAGI (reference sequence). Trimming removed 6 bases from V and 2 bases from J, with 10 bases in between. CDR3 region: CASSMRDNYGYTF. In DNA, the CDR3 is TGTGCCAGCAGCATGCGGGACAACTATGGCTACACCTTC.

The chain employs TRBV2 and TRBJ2-1; 7 bases are shared with TRBD2. The CDR3 is 13 amino acids. With 8 bases clipped from V and 9 bases from J, the junction kept 10 bases outside the gene matches. CDR1 is SNHLY, CDR2 FYNNEI, per germline. The CDR3 sequence: CASLRESIGEQFF. The CDR3 DNA reads as TGTGCCAGCTTGCGGGAGAGTATTGGTGAGCAGTTCTTC.